This entry lists 32 T cell receptor beta chains sequenced from one sample in a study of cytomegalovirus exposure and HLA in healthy donors. Use of 60 Vbeta and 13 Jbeta primers characterized the PCR. TCRdb's table, derived via immunoSEQ multiplex PCR, lists solely in-frame clones and lacks some. The sample consists of 150,000 to 180,000 clones, roughly three quarters of them appearing once. The sample was PBMCs. The receptors here all came from a man in his thirties or forties in good health and CMV-seropositive.

The CDR3 bases are TGTGCCAGCAGCTTAGTTGGCGGGAGCCTTAGCGAGCAGTACTTC. Translated: CASSLVGGSLSEQYF. The chain joins TRBV7-9 to TRBJ2-7, with TRBD2 matching 7 bases. There are 15 residues in the CDR3. J lost 6 bases, V lost 1 base, and 9 bases had no gene match. The V gene's germline CDR1 is SEHNR and CDR2 FQNEAQ (reference sequence). The full variable domain, completed using reference TRBV7-9 and TRBJ2-7, is DTGVSQNPRHKITKRGQNVTFRCDPISEHNRLYWYRQTLGQGPEFLTYFQNEAQLEKSRLLSDRFSAERPKGSFSTLEIQRTEQGDSAMYLCASSLVGGSLSEQYFGPGTRLTVT.

This chain uses TRBV28 with TRBJ2-1; perhaps TRBD1 as D (6 bases). Trimming removed 7 bases from V and 0 bases from J, with 13 bases in between. CDR1 is MDHEN and CDR2 is SYDVKM in the germline V gene. The CDR3 spans 15 residues. CDR3 in amino acids: CASIRGRGSYNEQFF. The CDR3 DNA reads as TGTGCCAGCATCAGGGGAAGAGGCTCCTACAATGAGCAGTTCTTC.

J is TRBJ2-7 and V is TRBV10-3, with 9 bases identical to TRBD2. With 2 bases clipped from V and 5 bases from J, the junction kept 4 bases outside the gene matches. From germline, CDR1 is ENHRY and CDR2 SYGVKD. This CDR3 has 14 residues. For the CDR3, the DNA is TGTGCCATCAGTGAGGGCGGGAGGGGAAACGAGCAGTACTTC. Residues: CAISEGGRGNEQYF.

In its sample, this clone was seen a few times. The gene calls are TRBV4-3 and TRBJ1-2; D may be TRBD1 (6 bases). V was cut by 4 bases and J by 8 bases, with 17 bases left in between. Germline CDR1 reads LGHNA; CDR2 reads YSLEER. The CDR3 is 14 amino acids. This chain's CDR3 is CASSPGTDSRGYTF. CDR3 nucleotide sequence: TGCGCCAGCAGCCCCGGGACGGACAGTAGAGGCTACACCTTC.

Only a few counts were recorded for this clone. This chain uses TRBV28 with TRBJ2-7; D possibly corresponds to TRBD2 (5 bases). Germline values: CDR1 MDHEN, CDR2 SYDVKM. This CDR3 spans 14 amino acids. V dropped 8 bases and J dropped 3 bases, with 17 bases sitting between them. The CDR3 DNA follows: TGTGCCAGCGGAGGTAGTATCAGCGACTACGAGCAGTACTTC. Translation gives CASGGSISDYEQYF.

This chain uses TRBV27 with TRBJ1-2, with 9 positions matching TRBD1. Germline V gene data show CDR1 as MNHEY and CDR2 as SMNVEV (reference sequence). The length of the CDR3 is 14 residues. V was clipped by 3 bases and J by 6 bases; unmatched bases: 5. The CDR3 sequence is CASSFRTGVNGYTF. CDR3 coding DNA: TGTGCCAGCAGTTTTCGGACAGGGGTGAATGGCTACACCTTC.

This clone was detected once. The germline gene is not matched at one end of the junction; a read error may be the cause. The chain links TRBV18 to TRBJ2-5; D is uncertain. Germline loops: CDR1 KGHSH, CDR2 LQKENI. CDR3 length: 13 amino acids. DNA of the CDR3: TGTGCCAGCTCACTCGGTATTCTAGAGGCCCAGTACTTC. As protein: CASSLGILEAQYF.

V gene TRBV6-5 combines with J gene TRBJ2-3; a weak D match, TRBD2 (5 bases). V shed 7 bases and J shed 0 bases, with 11 bases lying between them. This CDR3 spans 14 amino acids. Germline CDR1 and CDR2: MNHEY and SVGAGI. CDR3: CASKRGSSTDTQYF. CDR3 DNA: TGTGCCAGCAAAAGAGGGAGTAGCACAGATACGCAGTATTTT.

The chain combines TRBV7-3 with TRBJ2-3; D possibly corresponds to TRBD1 (5 bases). The length of the CDR3 is 16 residues. The ends were cut back, 5 bases at V and 2 bases at J, with 17 bases in the middle. Germline CDR1 SGHTA, CDR2 FQGTGA. The CDR3 DNA reads as TGTGCCAGCAGCCCTAGGTCAGGGTCGACCACAGATACGCAGTATTTT. Translated: CASSPRSGSTTDTQYF. The full variable domain, completed using reference TRBV7-3 and TRBJ2-3, is GAGVSQTPSNKVTEKGKYVELRCDPISGHTALYWYRQSLGQGPEFLIYFQGTGAADDSGLPNDRFFAVRPEGSVSTLKIQRTERGDSAVYLCASSPRSGSTTDTQYFGPGTRLTVL.

The chain links TRBV5-4 to TRBJ2-5; 7 bases are a match to TRBD2. In germline, CDR1 is SGHNT, CDR2 YYREEE (reference sequence). V shed 1 base and J 9 bases; nucleotides not matched to a gene: 12. The CDR3 is 15 amino acids. CDR3 in amino acids: CASSLREEVLGAQYF. In DNA form, the CDR3 reads TGTGCCAGCAGCTTGCGGGAGGAGGTCCTGGGGGCCCAGTACTTC.

CDR3 in DNA: TGTGCCAGCAGCTCCCCGGGACAGGGATCTGGTGGCTACACCTTC. Its translation: CASSSPGQGSGGYTF. The rearrangement uses TRBV7-2 and TRBJ1-2; 9 bases align to TRBD1. This CDR3 spans 15 amino acids. V trimming: 4 bases; J trimming: 7 bases; junction bases outside the gene matches: 10. Germline V lookup: CDR1 SGHTA, CDR2 FQGNSA. Variable domain in full (rest from reference TRBV7-2 and TRBJ1-2): GAGVSQSPSNKVTEKGKDVELRCDPISGHTALYWYRQSLGQGLEFLIYFQGNSAPDKSGLPSDRFSAERTGGSVSTLTIQRTQQEDSAVYLCASSSPGQGSGGYTFGSGTRLTVV.

This clone was counted a few times. The rearrangement uses TRBV6-1 and TRBJ1-1; the D gene is possibly TRBD1 (6 bases). The CDR3 spans 15 residues. V was cut by 7 bases and J by 7 bases, with 22 bases left in between. CDR1 is MNHNS and CDR2 is SASEGT in the germline V gene. CDR3 bases: TGTGCCAGCAAAAGAAACAGGGCATTCCCCAATGAAGCTTTCTTT. Protein sequence: CASKRNRAFPNEAFF.

J is TRBJ1-4 and V is TRBV30; 8 bases map to TRBD1. Losses at the gene ends were 3 bases for V and 8 bases for J; bases not matched to a gene: 11. Germline lookup yields CDR1 GTSNPN and CDR2 SVGIG (reference sequence). The CDR3 length is 15 residues. The CDR3 bases are TGTGCCTGGAGGGACCCGGGACAGGCAGCGGAAAAACTGTTTTTT. Translation: CAWRDPGQAAEKLFF.

Notes on this clone: Since the CDR3 does not end with the conserved phenylalanine or tryptophan, this likely comes from a read error. This chain links TRBV5-1 with TRBJ1-1; 11 bases map to TRBD1. Looked up from germline, CDR1 is SGHRS and CDR2 is YFSETQ. CDR3 length equals 15 residues. After removal of 4 bases from V and 5 bases from J, the junction contained 7 bases not matched to a gene. The CDR3 is CASSVDRDRGTEAFL. DNA for the CDR3: TGCGCCAGCAGCGTGGACCGGGACAGGGGGACTGAAGCTTTCCTT.

The chain has TRBV7-2 and TRBJ2-3; D unresolved. The V and J ends lost 4 bases and 2 bases respectively, with 4 bases between them. The CDR3 spans 12 residues. Germline CDR1 reads SGHTA; CDR2 reads FQGNSA. CDR3 DNA: TGTGCCAGCAGCTCACTCACAGATACGCAGTATTTT. Its translation: CASSSLTDTQYF.

The V gene is TRBV29-1, the J gene TRBJ1-1; possibly TRBD1 for D (5 bases). Germline lookup yields CDR1 SQVTM and CDR2 ANQGSEA. V dropped 5 bases and J dropped 5 bases, with 15 bases sitting between them. The CDR3 contains 13 residues. CDR3 in DNA: TGCAGCGTTTTCCCGGGGGAGGGGACTGAAGCTTTCTTT. This encodes CSVFPGEGTEAFF.

The CDR3 protein is CASSPLTGTPYEQYF. The CDR3 coding sequence is TGCGCCAGCAGCCCCCTGACAGGTACCCCCTACGAGCAGTACTTC. The rearrangement uses TRBV4-3 and TRBJ2-7, with D maybe TRBD1 (6 bases). Trimming removed 4 bases from V and 2 bases from J, with 15 bases in between. This CDR3 contains 15 residues. CDR1 and CDR2 from the germline V gene are LGHNA and YSLEER.

The rearrangement joins TRBV15 to TRBJ2-3; the match to TRBD2 covers 8 bases. V trimming: 6 bases; J trimming: 1 base; junction bases outside the gene matches: 6. The CDR3 loop spans 15 amino acids. From germline, CDR1 is LNHNV and CDR2 YYDKDF (reference sequence). The CDR3 loop reads CATSPAGGGTDTQYF. As DNA, the CDR3 is TGTGCCACCAGTCCGGCGGGGGGAGGCACAGATACGCAGTATTTT.

This chain uses TRBV7-9 with TRBJ2-7; the match to TRBD2 covers 7 bases. This CDR3 contains 14 residues. Germline assignment: CDR1 SEHNR and CDR2 FQNEAQ (reference sequence). The V segment lost 5 bases and the J segment 8 bases; nucleotides outside the gene matches: 12. The CDR3 reads CASSPRGSRDQQYF. CDR3 bases: TGTGCCAGCAGCCCCCGCGGGAGCCGCGACCAGCAGTACTTC.

The chain is built from TRBV2 and TRBJ2-1; D unclear. V dropped 6 bases and J dropped 0 bases, with 12 bases sitting between them. The germline V gene has CDR1 SNHLY and CDR2 FYNNEI. The CDR3 is 15 amino acids. The CDR3 spells CASRFRSSSYNEQFF. Here the CDR3 DNA reads TGTGCCAGCAGGTTCAGATCTAGCTCCTACAATGAGCAGTTCTTC. The variable domain in full, completed from reference TRBV2 and TRBJ2-1, reads EPEVTQTPSHQVTQMGQEVILRCVPISNHLYFYWYRQILGQKVEFLVSFYNNEISEKSEIFDDQFSVERPDGSNFTLKIRSTKLEDSAMYFCASRFRSSSYNEQFFGPGTRLTVL.

V and J are TRBV11-2 and TRBJ2-7, with 7 bases that match TRBD1. CDR3 size: 14 residues. CDR1 and CDR2 (germline): SGHAT, FQNNGV. The trim removed 3 bases at V and 7 bases at J, leaving 9 bases unmatched. In nucleotides, the CDR3 is TGTGCCAGCAGCTTCCGGGGACAGACTTCGGAGCAGTACTTC. Translated, it gives CASSFRGQTSEQYF.

V and J are TRBV7-9 and TRBJ1-1; 8 bases agree with TRBD1. CDR3 length: 15 amino acids. Trimming removed 0 bases from V and 6 bases from J; junction bases left unmatched: 6. CDR1 SEHNR and CDR2 FQNEAQ come from the germline V gene (reference sequence). CDR3 residues: CASSLAGTGMPEAFF. Written as DNA, the CDR3 is TGTGCCAGCAGCTTAGCGGGGACAGGTATGCCTGAAGCTTTCTTT.

This sequence joins TRBV10-3 and TRBJ1-2; 11 bases map to TRBD1. Losses at the gene ends were 0 bases for V and 6 bases for J; bases not matched to a gene: 12. Per the germline V gene, CDR1 is ENHRY and CDR2 is SYGVKD. The CDR3 consists of 18 residues. Here the CDR3 reads CAISESTGQGASEHGYTF. For the CDR3, the DNA is TGTGCCATCAGTGAGTCGACAGGACAGGGGGCTTCTGAACATGGCTACACCTTC.

There are a few counts of this clone. V usage is TRBV11-2 and J usage is TRBJ2-3; 10 bases are a match to TRBD2. The V segment lost 3 bases and the J segment 4 bases; nucleotides outside the gene matches: 7. This CDR3 comprises 16 residues. Germline V lookup: CDR1 SGHAT, CDR2 FQNNGV. The CDR3 nucleotides read TGTGCCAGCAGCTTCCTAGCGGGAGCTGGATCAGATACGCAGTATTTT. Translated: CASSFLAGAGSDTQYF.

This clone was observed a handful of times. V gene TRBV4-1 combines with J gene TRBJ1-1; 8 bases match TRBD1. CDR1 is MGHRA, CDR2 YSYEKL, per germline. The V and J ends lost 2 bases and 5 bases, in that order; junction bases with no gene match: 7. This CDR3 is built from 15 residues. As DNA, the CDR3 is TGCGCCAGCAGCCAACACCAGGGGGCGGGGACTGAAGCTTTCTTT. Protein: CASSQHQGAGTEAFF.

CDR3 region: CASSPLGLAGENNEQFF. The CDR3 coding sequence is TGTGCCAGCAGCCCCCTGGGACTAGCGGGGGAAAACAATGAGCAGTTCTTC. V gene TRBV7-3 combines with J gene TRBJ2-1; 14 positions agree with TRBD2. Germline CDR1 SGHTA, CDR2 FQGTGA. This CDR3 has 17 residues. With V trimmed by 5 bases and J by 5 bases, 8 bases remained unmatched.

The genes are TRBV6-5 and TRBJ2-7; D might be TRBD1 (5 bases). The CDR3 contains 12 residues. The germline gives CDR1 MNHEY, CDR2 SVGAGI. The V end lost 2 bases, the J end lost 13 bases, and 15 bases lay between the germline ends. The CDR3 region is CASSYAPVRAYF. CDR3 nucleotides: TGTGCCAGCAGTTACGCTCCGGTCAGGGCTTACTTC.

The rearrangement links TRBV19 to TRBJ2-1; D gene unclear. Trimming left V 3 bases short and J 7 bases short, with 10 bases between. The germline V gene has CDR1 LNHDA and CDR2 SQIVND (reference sequence). This CDR3 has 13 amino acids. CDR3 in amino acids: CASSILLSNEQFF. As DNA, the CDR3 is TGTGCCAGTAGTATCTTACTATCGAATGAGCAGTTCTTC.

This clone was seen just once. The chain uses TRBV10-3 and TRBJ1-1; D ambiguous. Trimming pared 4 bases from V and 7 bases from J, leaving 16 bases between. The CDR3 sequence is 14 residues long. Germline V gene sequence: CDR1 ENHRY, CDR2 SYGVKD. The CDR3 sequence is CAISGSTIPGEAFF. The DNA of the CDR3 is TGTGCCATCAGTGGGTCGACCATCCCAGGTGAAGCTTTCTTT.

The genes are TRBV5-1 and TRBJ2-7; 15 bases are a match to TRBD2. The CDR3 is 20 residues long. The germline gives CDR1 SGHRS, CDR2 YFSETQ. V was pared by 4 bases and J by 0 bases, with 14 bases of the junction left unmatched. The CDR3 sequence: CASSQPSGLAGGGPSYEQYF. The CDR3 region has the DNA TGCGCCAGCAGCCAACCCTCGGGACTAGCGGGAGGCGGCCCCTCCTACGAGCAGTACTTC. Full variable domain (outside the CDR3, taken from reference TRBV5-1 and TRBJ2-7): KAGVTQTPRYLIKTRGQQVTLSCSPISGHRSVSWYQQTPGQGLQFLFEYFSETQRNKGNFPGRFSGRQFSNSRSEMNVSTLELGDSALYLCASSQPSGLAGGGPSYEQYFGPGTRLTVT.

The V gene is TRBV19, the J gene TRBJ2-2; D perhaps matches TRBD2 (5 bases). The germline gives CDR1 LNHDA, CDR2 SQIVND (reference sequence). This CDR3 is 16 amino acids long. Trimming shortened V by 6 bases and J by 4 bases, and 18 bases separated the two germline ends. The chain's CDR3 is CASSPPGGQATGELFF. The CDR3 DNA follows: TGTGCCAGTAGCCCCCCCGGCGGGCAGGCCACCGGGGAGCTGTTTTTT.

A single count supports this clone. The chain recombines TRBV28 with TRBJ2-7; D is perhaps TRBD2 (6 bases). V lost 6 bases, J lost 4 bases, and 13 bases lay in between. Germline V gene sequence: CDR1 MDHEN, CDR2 SYDVKM. The CDR3 is 13 amino acids. The CDR3 spells CASSGGLRYEQYF. CDR3 DNA: TGTGCCAGCAGCGGGGGACTCAGGTACGAGCAGTACTTC.